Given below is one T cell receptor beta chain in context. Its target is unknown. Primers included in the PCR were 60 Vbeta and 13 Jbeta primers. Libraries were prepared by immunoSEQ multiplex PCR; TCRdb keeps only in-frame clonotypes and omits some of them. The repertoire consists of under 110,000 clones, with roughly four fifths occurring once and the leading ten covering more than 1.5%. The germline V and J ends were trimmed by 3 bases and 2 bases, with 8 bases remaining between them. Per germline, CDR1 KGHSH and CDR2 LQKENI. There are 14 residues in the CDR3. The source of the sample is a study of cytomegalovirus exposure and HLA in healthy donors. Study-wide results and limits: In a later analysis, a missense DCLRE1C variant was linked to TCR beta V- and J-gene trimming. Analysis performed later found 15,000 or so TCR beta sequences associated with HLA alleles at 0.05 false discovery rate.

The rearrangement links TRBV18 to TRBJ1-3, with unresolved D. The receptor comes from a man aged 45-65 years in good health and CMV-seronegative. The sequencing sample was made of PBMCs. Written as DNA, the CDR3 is TGTGCCAGCTCACCGGACTTGGCTGGAAACACCATATATTTT. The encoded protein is CASSPDLAGNTIYF.